The 24 T cell receptor beta chains below were found in one sample sequenced in a study of blood T cell repertoires in COVID-19. The table came from immunoSEQ multiplex PCR; TCRdb's copy has only in-frame clones and leaves some out. The sample includes about 160,000 clones, 82% of them seen just once. The sequenced sample consisted of PBMCs or T cells enriched from blood (not recorded which). The receptors derive from a man in his fifties or sixties who had recovered from COVID-19.

CDR3 region: CSAAYNEQFF. Written as DNA, the CDR3 is TGCAGCGCCGCCTACAATGAGCAGTTCTTC. The rearrangement uses TRBV29-1 and TRBJ2-1; D gene uncertain. This CDR3 is 10 amino acids long. Germline values: CDR1 SQVTM, CDR2 ANQGSEA. With 7 bases removed from V and 2 bases from J, the gap between germline ends came to 3 bases.

The chain links TRBV5-4 to TRBJ2-2, with 8 bases lining up with TRBD1. With V trimmed by 3 bases and J by 1 base, 2 bases remained unmatched. Looked up from germline, CDR1 is SGHNT and CDR2 is YYREEE (reference sequence). The CDR3 consists of 15 residues. CDR3 in amino acids: CASSSGTGNTGELFF. The DNA for the CDR3 is TGTGCCAGCAGCTCTGGGACAGGGAACACCGGGGAGCTGTTTTTT.

The V call is TRBV30, the J call TRBJ2-2, with D possibly matching TRBD1 (6 bases). The germline V gene has CDR1 GTSNPN and CDR2 SVGIG (reference sequence). Trimming stripped 4 bases from V and 7 bases from J, with 19 bases between. The CDR3 length is 15 residues. The DNA of the CDR3 is TGTGCCTGGAAGGTCAGGGGAGCCTTAGGCGGGGAGCTGTTTTTT. Amino acids: CAWKVRGALGGELFF.

The rearrangement joins TRBV19 to TRBJ1-1; D is possibly TRBD1 (6 bases). This CDR3 is built from 16 residues. Trimming cost V 7 bases and J 0 bases, with 18 bases left between them. Germline V gene data show CDR1 as LNHDA and CDR2 as SQIVND (reference sequence). CDR3 nucleotides: TGTGCCAGTAAAAAGGGAGGGGGGACGGTGAACACTGAAGCTTTCTTT. As protein: CASKKGGGTVNTEAFF.

V is TRBV3-1 (or the pseudogene TRBV3-2) and J is TRBJ2-3; D uncertain. V dropped 1 base and J dropped 6 bases, with 11 bases sitting between them. The CDR3 extends over 14 amino acids. Germline loops: CDR1 LGHDT, CDR2 YNNKEL (reference sequence). The CDR3 coding sequence is TGTGCCAGCAGCCAAGCACTCGACGGGGATACGCAGTATTTT. It specifies CASSQALDGDTQYF.

The J gene is TRBJ2-7, the V gene TRBV6-5, with a possible D match to TRBD1 (6 bases). Between the trimmed V and J ends, which lost 6 bases and 3 bases, there was a span of 12 bases. This CDR3 spans 13 amino acids. Germline loops: CDR1 MNHEY, CDR2 SVGAGI. The CDR3, as DNA: TGTGCCAGCAGCAAGGGACACAACTACGAGCAGTACTTC. It codes for CASSKGHNYEQYF.

As concerns this clone: One end of the junction varies from germline; a read error may be responsible. The chain links TRBV6-4 to TRBJ2-1, with D perhaps TRBD1 (6 bases). Looked up from germline, CDR1 is MRHNA and CDR2 is SNTAGT. CDR3 length equals 14 residues. The chain's CDR3 is CATSPQGINNEQFF. CDR3 DNA sequence: TGTGCCACCAGTCCACAGGGTATCAACAATGAGCAGTTCTTC.

The rearrangement uses TRBV9 and TRBJ1-1; D is unclear. The CDR3 is 13 residues long. V was cut by 0 bases and J by 5 bases, with 8 bases left in between. Germline lookup yields CDR1 SGDLS and CDR2 YYNGEE. CDR3 nucleotide sequence: TGTGCCAGCAGCGTAGTCTCGGGGACTGAAGCTTTCTTT. The encoded protein is CASSVVSGTEAFF. Full variable domain (outside the CDR3, taken from reference TRBV9 and TRBJ1-1): DSGVTQTPKHLITATGQRVTLRCSPRSGDLSVYWYQQSLDQGLQFLIQYYNGEERAKGNILERFSAQQFPDLHSELNLSSLELGDSALYFCASSVVSGTEAFFGQGTRLTVV.

The chain links TRBV9 to TRBJ2-2; 9 nucleotides agree with TRBD1. The trim removed 0 bases at V and 7 bases at J, leaving 7 bases unmatched. This CDR3 region has 16 residues. CDR1 is SGDLS and CDR2 is YYNGEE in the germline V gene. The CDR3 DNA sequence: TGTGCCAGCAGCGTAGGACTAGGGACAGGGTACGGGGAGCTGTTTTTT. Translating gives CASSVGLGTGYGELFF.

This sequence joins TRBV11-2 and TRBJ2-7; D may be TRBD1 (5 bases). Deletions cut 0 bases from V and 7 bases from J, with 13 bases between. This CDR3 region has 14 residues. The V gene's germline CDR1 is SGHAT and CDR2 FQNNGV. CDR3 sequence reads: CASSLDRQAGEQYF. CDR3 bases: TGTGCCAGCAGCTTAGATCGCCAGGCAGGGGAGCAGTACTTC.

The rearrangement uses TRBV30 and TRBJ2-3, with TRBD2 matching over 8 bases. The germline gives CDR1 GTSNPN, CDR2 SVGIG (reference sequence). With V trimmed by 1 base and J by 2 bases, 8 bases remained unmatched. The CDR3 is 16 residues long. The CDR3 DNA sequence: TGTGCCTGGAGTGGGGGGGCTAGCGGGTACACAGATACGCAGTATTTT. It specifies CAWSGGASGYTDTQYF.

This chain connects TRBV5-8 to TRBJ2-1; no clear D. CDR1 is SGHTS, CDR2 YDEGEE, per germline. V was shortened by 1 base and J by 10 bases, with 12 bases between the two germline ends. CDR3 length: 13 amino acids. CDR3 region: CASSLRGSREQFF. The CDR3 DNA follows: TGTGCCAGCAGCTTGAGAGGCTCTAGGGAGCAGTTCTTC.

The chain combines TRBV5-6 with TRBJ2-3, with TRBD2 matching 8 bases. V was clipped by 3 bases and J by 4 bases; unmatched bases: 10. Germline CDR1 is SGHDT and CDR2 is YYEEEE. The CDR3 has 16 amino acids. CDR3 coding DNA: TGTGCCAGCAGCTCCACCGGGGGGGCTCTCCCAGATACGCAGTATTTT. Translated, it gives CASSSTGGALPDTQYF.

V is TRBV7-8 and J is TRBJ2-5; 9 bases match TRBD2. Germline assignment: CDR1 SGHVS and CDR2 FQNEAQ. V shed 5 bases, J shed 1 base, and the junction held 11 bases outside the gene matches. The CDR3 covers 17 residues. The CDR3 DNA follows: TGTGCCAGCAGCCCTCCCATTCTACTAGCGGGCCAAGAGACCCAGTACTTC. This gives the protein CASSPPILLAGQETQYF.

J is TRBJ1-5 and V is TRBV19; TRBD1 agrees at 7 bases. This CDR3 comprises 15 residues. Germline assignment: CDR1 LNHDA and CDR2 SQIVND (reference sequence). With 9 bases clipped from V and 2 bases from J, the junction kept 10 bases outside the gene matches. DNA for the CDR3: TGTGCCAGCAGAAAGGGGGCTGCGGGCAATCAGCCCCAGCATTTT. Protein: CASRKGAAGNQPQHF.

The V call is TRBV6-5, the J call TRBJ1-2, with D perhaps TRBD1 (6 bases). The CDR3 length is 12 residues. Germline values: CDR1 MNHEY, CDR2 SVGAGI. V lost 7 bases and J 6 bases, leaving 12 bases between the germline ends. Here the CDR3 DNA reads TGTGCCAGCACTACAGGGATAGATGGCTACACCTTC. The encoded protein is CASTTGIDGYTF.

J is TRBJ2-2 and V is TRBV5-1; 7 positions match TRBD2. CDR3 size: 15 residues. Germline V gene sequence: CDR1 SGHRS, CDR2 YFSETQ. V trimming: 4 bases; J trimming: 3 bases; junction bases outside the gene matches: 6. In nucleotides, the CDR3 is TGCGCCAGCAGCGAAGGACTAGTATACACCGGGGAGCTGTTTTTT. As protein: CASSEGLVYTGELFF.

The chain joins TRBV7-9 to TRBJ2-3; D not resolved. Germline CDR1 reads SEHNR; CDR2 reads FQNEAQ (reference sequence). Trimming cost V 3 bases and J 2 bases, with 9 bases left between them. The CDR3 has 14 residues. CDR3 sequence: CASSFIEVTDTQYF. The CDR3 bases are TGTGCCAGCAGCTTTATAGAAGTCACAGATACGCAGTATTTT.

This chain joins TRBV15 and TRBJ2-5; TRBD2 matches 8 bases. Germline values: CDR1 LNHNV, CDR2 YYDKDF (reference sequence). CDR3 length: 14 residues. V shed 1 base, J shed 4 bases, and the junction held 2 bases outside the gene matches. CDR3 protein: CATSRGTSPETQYF. CDR3 bases: TGTGCCACCAGCAGAGGGACTAGCCCAGAGACCCAGTACTTC. The entire variable domain, with the rest obtained from reference TRBV15 and TRBJ2-5, is as follows: DAMVIQNPRYQVTQFGKPVTLSCSQTLNHNVMYWYQQKSSQAPKLLFHYYDKDFNNEADTPDNFQSRRPNTSFCFLDIRSPGLGDTAMYLCATSRGTSPETQYFGPGTRLLVL.

The genes are TRBV11-2 and TRBJ2-7; no reliable D call. In germline, CDR1 is SGHAT, CDR2 FQNNGV. Trimming removed 5 bases at V and 0 bases at J, with 14 bases between. The CDR3 is 15 residues long. The CDR3 DNA is TGTGCCAGCAGCCTGAATCCCGGCGGCTCCTACGAGCAGTACTTC. It encodes CASSLNPGGSYEQYF.

The chain carries TRBV28 and TRBJ2-7, with D possibly TRBD1 on 6 matching bases. The CDR3 contains 15 residues. V lost 7 bases to trimming and J lost 9 bases, with 25 bases between them. Per germline, CDR1 MDHEN and CDR2 SYDVKM. CDR3 amino acids: CASTQGGDSPLWQYF. DNA for the CDR3: TGTGCCAGCACCCAAGGGGGAGACAGCCCTCTCTGGCAGTACTTC.

This chain joins TRBV6-5 and TRBJ2-1; D might be TRBD1 (5 bases). CDR1 is MNHEY, CDR2 SVGAGI, per germline. The CDR3 is 14 amino acids. V was shortened by 2 bases and J by 9 bases, with 14 bases between the two germline ends. DNA of the CDR3: TGTGCCAGCAGTTACAGGGGCGCTACTGGTGAGCAGTTCTTC. It is translated as CASSYRGATGEQFF.

This chain connects TRBV10-3 to TRBJ1-2; TRBD1 matches 9 bases. The CDR3 runs to 14 residues. Trimming at V came to 2 bases and at J to 3 bases, leaving 1 base not matched to a gene. The germline CDR1 and CDR2 sequences are ENHRY and SYGVKD. The CDR3 loop reads CAISEGTGYYGYTF. CDR3 bases: TGTGCCATCAGTGAGGGGACAGGGTACTATGGCTACACCTTC.

As regards this clone: Mismatch with germline at one junction end may stem from a read error. The chain links TRBV7-2 to TRBJ1-5; no definite D call. The CDR3 has 13 amino acids. Germline assignment: CDR1 SGHTA and CDR2 FQGNSA. CDR3 coding DNA: TGTGCCAGCAGCTTATTTAGCCATCAGCCCCAGCATTTT. Its protein product is CASSLFSHQPQHF.